The next 5 T cell receptor beta chains were all read from a single sample in a study of T cells in Graves' hyperthyroidism and ophthalmopathy. Amplification of TCR beta CDR3 regions was performed using RNA transcripts as template. TCR CDR3 underwent first-round RT-PCR with the HTBI primer set. Via MiXCR, TCRdb re-called the multiplex PCR reads, giving one row per CDR3 protein. The table lists about 640,000 distinct CDR3 sequences, more than 20% of them singletons. The sample was blood. These receptors were collected from a man aged 25-45 years with Graves' ophthalmopathy.

This clonotype was seen a few times. The conserved closing phenylalanine or tryptophan is absent in this CDR3, likely reflecting a read error. This chain joins TRBV28 and TRBJ2-6, with TRBD1 identical over 10 bases. The junction had 0 bases not matched to a gene; V was cut back by 5 bases and J by 2 bases. The germline V gene has CDR1 MDHEN and CDR2 SYDVKM. CDR3 size: 15 residues. The CDR3 reads CASSGQGAGANVLTL. The CDR3 DNA reads TGTGCCAGCAGTGGACAGGGGGCTGGGGCCAACGTCCTGACTTTA.

In this sample, this clonotype turned up many times. V and J are TRBV27 and TRBJ2-7; D is possibly TRBD2 (5 bases). This CDR3 region has 14 residues. V lost 2 bases and J 3 bases, leaving 11 bases between the germline ends. CDR1 is MNHEY and CDR2 is SMNVEV in the germline V gene (reference sequence). The DNA for the CDR3 is TGTGCCAGCAGTTTAGGGAGCAGCGTCTACGAGCAGTACTTC. This codes for CASSLGSSVYEQYF.

The V and J genes are TRBV5-1 and TRBJ2-1; D may match TRBD1 or TRBD2 (6 bases each). This CDR3 has 15 amino acids. The ends were cut back, 0 bases at V and 4 bases at J, with 11 bases in the middle. Germline CDR1 SGHRS, CDR2 YFSETQ. CDR3 sequence: CASSLEGGRYNEQFF. DNA for the CDR3: TGCGCCAGCAGCTTGGAAGGGGGGCGATACAATGAGCAGTTCTTC. The variable domain in full, completed from reference TRBV5-1 and TRBJ2-1, reads KAGVTQTPRYLIKTRGQQVTLSCSPISGHRSVSWYQQTPGQGLQFLFEYFSETQRNKGNFPGRFSGRQFSNSRSEMNVSTLELGDSALYLCASSLEGGRYNEQFFGPGTRLTVL.

V gene TRBV12-3 or TRBV12-4 combines with J gene TRBJ1-5; the D is unclear. CDR3 length equals 15 residues. Trimming removed 3 bases from V and 0 bases from J, with 9 bases in between. CDR3 coding DNA: TGTGCCAGCAGTTTTGGGCAGAATAGCAATCAGCCCCAGCATTTT. Translation gives CASSFGQNSNQPQHF.

This clonotype was counted only a few times. The gene calls are TRBV7-9 and TRBJ2-7; 9 bases map to TRBD2. CDR1 is SEHNR and CDR2 is FQNEAQ in the germline V gene (reference sequence). V lost 4 bases to trimming and J lost 4 bases; unmatched junction nucleotides: 11. The CDR3 covers 16 residues. As DNA, the CDR3 is TGTGCCAGCAGCTCCCCGTGGAGCGGGGGGATTTACGAGCAGTACTTC. Protein: CASSSPWSGGIYEQYF.